One and the same sample provided the 29 T cell receptor beta chains below, sequenced in a study of cytomegalovirus exposure and HLA in healthy donors. PCR was performed using 60 Vbeta and 13 Jbeta primers. Method: immunoSEQ multiplex PCR; TCRdb's copy keeps in-frame clones and lacks some. In the table there are 200,000 to 300,000 clones, about three quarters of which are singletons. Source material: PBMCs. The source is a boy aged 5-17 years in good health and CMV-seronegative.

The rearrangement uses TRBV10-1 and TRBJ2-7, with TRBD2 as a possible D gene (7 bases). This CDR3 has 15 residues. The V gene's germline CDR1 is WNHNN and CDR2 SYGVQD (reference sequence). The V end was cut by 2 bases, the J end by 0 bases, with 11 bases between. CDR3 coding DNA: TGCGCCAGCAGTGAGGTTCGGGGGGCCTCCTACGAGCAGTACTTC. Residues: CASSEVRGASYEQYF.

The chain is built from TRBV5-5 and TRBJ2-1; the D gene is possibly TRBD2 (6 bases). The CDR3 length is 16 residues. Germline V gene lookup returns CDR1 SGHKS and CDR2 YYEKEE (reference sequence). Deletions cut 4 bases from V and 3 bases from J, with 17 bases between. The DNA of the CDR3 is TGTGCCAGCAGCCACGACTACCGCGGGGACTACAATGAGCAGTTCTTC. Amino acid sequence: CASSHDYRGDYNEQFF. The full variable domain, rest sourced from reference TRBV5-5 and TRBJ2-1, is DAGVTQSPTHLIKTRGQQVTLRCSPISGHKSVSWYQQVLGQGPQFIFQYYEKEERGRGNFPDRFSARQFPNYSSELNVNALLLGDSALYLCASSHDYRGDYNEQFFGPGTRLTVL.

This chain uses TRBV7-8 with TRBJ1-5; 8 bases are shared with TRBD1. Unmatched junction bases numbered 3, after V lost 5 bases and J lost 3 bases. The CDR3 is made up of 14 amino acids. Per the germline V gene, CDR1 is SGHVS and CDR2 is FQNEAQ. The CDR3 nucleotides are TGTGCCAGCAGCAGGACAGGGAACAATCAGCCCCAGCATTTT. It translates to CASSRTGNNQPQHF.

Remarks on this clone: This sample includes further DNA sequences coding for the same CDR3. This sequence joins TRBV25-1 and TRBJ2-2; weak D call: TRBD2 (6 bases). CDR3 length: 13 amino acids. Trimming left V 3 bases short and J 4 bases short, with 6 bases between. Germline values: CDR1 MGHDK, CDR2 SYGVNS. CDR3 residues: CASSEGGTGELFF. The CDR3 DNA reads TGTGCCAGCAGTGAGGGGGGCACCGGGGAGCTGTTTTTT. Full variable domain (outside the CDR3, taken from reference TRBV25-1 and TRBJ2-2): EADIYQTPRYLVIGTGKKITLECSQTMGHDKMYWYQQDPGMELHLIHYSYGVNSTEKGDLSSESTVSRIRTEHFPLTLESARPSHTSQYLCASSEGGTGELFFGEGSRLTVL.

The rearrangement links TRBV11-1 to TRBJ1-1, with a tentative D call TRBD1 (6 bases). V was shortened by 1 base and J by 4 bases, with 7 bases between the two germline ends. Germline V gene data show CDR1 as SGHAT and CDR2 as FQDESV (reference sequence). The length of the CDR3 is 13 residues. The CDR3 nucleotides are TGTGCCAGCAGCTTAGACAGGGTCACTGAAGCTTTCTTT. Its protein product is CASSLDRVTEAFF.

The chain recombines TRBV5-4 with TRBJ1-4; 9 bases are shared with TRBD1. Trimming cost V 0 bases and J 8 bases; bases outside gene matches: 8. CDR1 and CDR2 (germline): SGHNT, YYREEE (reference sequence). The CDR3 consists of 16 residues. The CDR3 coding sequence is TGTGCCAGCAGCTTGGATCAGGACAGGGGCCGGGAAAAACTGTTTTTT. Its translation is CASSLDQDRGREKLFF. The variable domain in full, with the rest retrieved from reference TRBV5-4 and TRBJ1-4, is ETGVTQSPTHLIKTRGQQVTLRCSSQSGHNTVSWYQQALGQGPQFIFQYYREEENGRGNFPPRFSGLQFPNYSSELNVNALELDDSALYLCASSLDQDRGREKLFFGSGTQLSVL.

The chain joins TRBV11-3 to TRBJ2-5, with TRBD1 as a possible D gene (5 bases). The germline V gene has CDR1 SGHNT and CDR2 YENEEA. V lost 5 bases and J lost 1, with 14 bases in between. CDR3 length: 15 amino acids. CDR3 residues: CASSIGAKTQETQYF. CDR3 bases: TGTGCCAGCAGCATTGGGGCGAAGACCCAAGAGACCCAGTACTTC.

CDR3 sequence (DNA): TGTGCCAGCAGCTTGGGAGTCAACCCAATGTACGAGCAGTACTTC. Amino acid sequence: CASSLGVNPMYEQYF. The genes are TRBV5-4 and TRBJ2-7; D not certain. Germline V gives CDR1 SGHNT, CDR2 YYREEE (reference sequence). V lost 0 bases and J 4 bases, leaving 14 bases between the germline ends. The CDR3 length is 15 residues.

The chain has TRBV5-6 and TRBJ1-1, with D perhaps TRBD1 (5 bases). The CDR3 runs to 19 residues. Germline loops: CDR1 SGHDT, CDR2 YYEEEE. Trimming took off 3 bases at V and 2 bases at J, with 26 bases between the two ends. CDR3 in DNA: TGTGCCAGCAGCTCGGCCGGTAAGCAGGTCTGGGGGGATAACACTGAAGCTTTCTTT. Its protein is CASSSAGKQVWGDNTEAFF.

CDR3 nucleotide sequence: TGTGCCAGTAGTCTGGCGGGCCGGGGGGCATTGGCGACCCAGTACTTC. This encodes CASSLAGRGALATQYF. V and J are TRBV19 and TRBJ2-5; tentatively, D is TRBD2 (7 bases). CDR3 length: 16 amino acids. Trimming removed 5 bases from V and 7 bases from J, with 23 bases in between. CDR1 and CDR2 from the germline V gene are LNHDA and SQIVND (reference sequence).

V is TRBV18 and J is TRBJ1-1; 9 bases match TRBD1. CDR3 length: 14 amino acids. Unmatched junction bases numbered 5, after V lost 5 bases and J lost 4 bases. From germline, CDR1 is KGHSH and CDR2 LQKENI. The DNA of the CDR3 is TGTGCCAGCTCAGCGGGACAGGGAGGCACTGAAGCTTTCTTT. This encodes CASSAGQGGTEAFF. Filled out from reference TRBV18 and TRBJ1-1, the complete variable domain reads NAGVMQNPRHLVRRRGQEARLRCSPMKGHSHVYWYRQLPEEGLKFMVYLQKENIIDESGMPKERFSAEFPKEGPSILRIQQVVRGDSAAYFCASSAGQGGTEAFFGQGTRLTVV.

The chain uses TRBV7-2 and TRBJ2-3; 8 nucleotides line up with TRBD2. The J segment lost 2 bases and the V segment lost 8 bases, leaving 15 bases of the junction unmatched. Germline CDR1 is SGHTA and CDR2 is FQGNSA. The CDR3 extends over 17 amino acids. CDR3 nucleotide sequence: TGTGCCAGCGGGAAAAACGGGCGCGGGAGGACCACAGATACGCAGTATTTT. This codes for CASGKNGRGRTTDTQYF.

This chain connects TRBV5-1 to TRBJ1-4; 10 bases align to TRBD1. Germline V gene lookup returns CDR1 SGHRS and CDR2 YFSETQ. This CDR3 is built from 15 residues. V lost 3 bases, J lost 8 bases, and 7 bases stayed unmatched. CDR3 amino acids: CASSWGTGEVEKLFF. CDR3 in DNA: TGCGCCAGCAGCTGGGGGACAGGGGAGGTCGAAAAACTGTTTTTT.

This clone was found once. Other DNA sequences of this sample code for an identical CDR3. This chain connects TRBV2 to TRBJ1-5; no definite D call. V was shortened by 7 bases and J by 1 base, with 5 bases between the two germline ends. The germline V gene has CDR1 SNHLY and CDR2 FYNNEI. The CDR3 spans 12 residues. The CDR3 bases are TGTGCCAGCACCGAGAGCAATCAGCCCCAGCATTTT. This codes for CASTESNQPQHF.

The chain carries TRBV5-1 and TRBJ1-1; D is unclear. This CDR3 comprises 14 residues. Per the germline V gene, CDR1 is SGHRS and CDR2 is YFSETQ. V gave up 6 bases and J gave up 4 bases, with 16 bases separating them. The DNA for the CDR3 is TGCGCCAGCAACACAAGGGCGGGAGGCACTGAAGCTTTCTTT. Encoded protein: CASNTRAGGTEAFF.

The chain recombines TRBV6-5 with TRBJ1-1; 7 positions match TRBD1. Unmatched junction bases numbered 2, after V lost 0 bases and J lost 4 bases. The CDR3 has 14 residues. Per germline, CDR1 MNHEY and CDR2 SVGAGI. This CDR3 reads CASSYSDRATEAFF. The CDR3 DNA reads TGTGCCAGCAGTTACTCCGACAGGGCCACTGAAGCTTTCTTT.

The genes are TRBV11-3 and TRBJ2-5; 14 positions match TRBD2. This CDR3 comprises 15 residues. Looked up from germline, CDR1 is SGHNT and CDR2 is YENEEA. The trim removed 5 bases at V and 6 bases at J, leaving 5 bases unmatched. CDR3 sequence: CASSPGLAGGQTQYF. The CDR3 DNA reads as TGTGCCAGCAGCCCAGGACTAGCGGGAGGCCAGACCCAGTACTTC.

The chain links TRBV5-4 to TRBJ2-2; the match to TRBD1 covers 7 bases. In germline, CDR1 is SGHNT, CDR2 YYREEE (reference sequence). V trimming: 5 bases; J trimming: 2 bases; junction bases outside the gene matches: 6. The CDR3 extends over 15 amino acids. The CDR3 loop is CASRPGGPNTGELFF. The DNA of the CDR3 is TGTGCCAGCAGGCCAGGGGGACCAAACACCGGGGAGCTGTTTTTT.

This sequence joins TRBV29-1 and TRBJ1-2; 8 nucleotides align to TRBD1. Per germline, CDR1 SQVTM and CDR2 ANQGSEA. The V segment lost 7 bases and the J segment 3 bases; nucleotides outside the gene matches: 4. The CDR3 has 12 residues. The CDR3 here is CSAGQGDYGYTF. The CDR3 DNA reads as TGCAGCGCTGGACAGGGTGACTATGGCTACACCTTC. Using reference TRBV29-1 and TRBJ1-2 for the parts outside the CDR3, the full variable domain is SAVISQKPSRDICQRGTSLTIQCQVDSQVTMMFWYRQQPGQSLTLIATANQGSEATYESGFVIDKFPISRPNLTFSTLTVSNMSPEDSSIYLCSAGQGDYGYTFGSGTRLTVV.

This chain uses TRBV29-1 with TRBJ2-7; a weak D match, TRBD2 (6 bases). The length of the CDR3 is 13 residues. V gave up 6 bases and J gave up 7 bases, with 19 bases separating them. The germline gives CDR1 SQVTM, CDR2 ANQGSEA. The CDR3 coding sequence is TGCAGCGTGACCGGGACTCCCTCCAGAGAGCAGTACTTC. Protein product: CSVTGTPSREQYF.

The chain recombines TRBV5-4 with TRBJ2-5; 10 bases agree with TRBD2. In germline, CDR1 is SGHNT, CDR2 YYREEE (reference sequence). This CDR3 has 16 residues. V shed 3 bases, J shed 4 bases, and the junction held 9 bases outside the gene matches. CDR3 sequence: CASSSAGGPRGETQYF. CDR3 DNA sequence: TGTGCCAGCAGCTCAGCGGGGGGGCCTCGGGGAGAGACCCAGTACTTC.

Here the CDR3 reads CASSLAGGLETQYF. In DNA form, the CDR3 reads TGTGCCAGCAGCCTCGCGGGAGGGTTGGAGACCCAGTACTTC. The gene calls are TRBV7-9 and TRBJ2-5; 9 bases match TRBD2. Germline V gene lookup returns CDR1 SEHNR and CDR2 FQNEAQ (reference sequence). CDR3 size: 14 residues. V lost 5 bases to trimming and J lost 5 bases; unmatched junction nucleotides: 6.

The rearrangement joins TRBV10-3 to TRBJ2-3; 8 bases fit TRBD2. The CDR3 runs 16 residues. V gave up 6 bases and J gave up 0 bases; unmatched junction bases: 8. Germline CDR1 ENHRY, CDR2 SYGVKD. The CDR3 loop is CAIRDRLAGSTDTQYF. The CDR3 nucleotides are TGTGCCATCAGGGACCGGCTAGCGGGTAGCACAGATACGCAGTATTTT.

V and J are TRBV11-2 and TRBJ2-1, with D possibly being TRBD2 (5 bases). The V end was cut by 0 bases, the J end by 3 bases, with 15 bases between. Germline V gene data show CDR1 as SGHAT and CDR2 as FQNNGV. This CDR3 spans 17 amino acids. CDR3 in DNA: TGTGCCAGCAGCTTAGATCGAACTAGGGCGAGCTACAATGAGCAGTTCTTC. Encoded protein: CASSLDRTRASYNEQFF.

This clone was recorded once. This CDR3 reads CASSLAGGHGEQFF. CDR3 bases: TGTGCCAGCAGCCTAGCGGGGGGGCACGGTGAGCAGTTCTTC. V and J are TRBV6-5 and TRBJ2-1; the match to TRBD2 covers 12 bases. CDR3 size: 14 residues. Trimming at V came to 6 bases and at J to 9 bases, leaving 6 bases not matched to a gene. Germline CDR1 and CDR2: MNHEY and SVGAGI.

This rearrangement joins TRBV30 to TRBJ1-2; 9 positions match TRBD1. Germline assignment: CDR1 GTSNPN and CDR2 SVGIG (reference sequence). V was pared by 3 bases and J by 7 bases, with 12 bases of the junction left unmatched. CDR3 length equals 15 residues. DNA for the CDR3: TGTGCCTGGAGACGAAGAGACAGGGGGAATAGTGGCTACACCTTC. Its protein is CAWRRRDRGNSGYTF.

The chain couples TRBV14 to TRBJ1-2; 8 nucleotides match TRBD1. The J segment lost 5 bases and the V segment lost 3 bases, leaving 2 bases of the junction unmatched. This CDR3 is 13 amino acids long. Germline lookup yields CDR1 SGHDN and CDR2 FVKESK. As DNA, the CDR3 is TGTGCCAGCAGCCAGGGACAGGCGTATGGCTACACCTTC. Encoded protein: CASSQGQAYGYTF.

The chain links TRBV7-8 to TRBJ1-6; D not certain. CDR1 is SGHVS, CDR2 FQNEAQ, per germline. The CDR3 totals 13 residues. Trimming took off 8 bases at V and 8 bases at J, with 13 bases between the two ends. The CDR3 coding sequence is TGTGCCAGCGTGCAGGCAGTACATTCACCCCTCCACTTT. Translated: CASVQAVHSPLHF.

The chain couples TRBV15 to TRBJ2-5; possibly TRBD1 for D (6 bases). CDR1 is LNHNV, CDR2 YYDKDF, per germline (reference sequence). With 6 bases removed from V and 11 bases from J, the gap between germline ends came to 13 bases. The CDR3 consists of 11 residues. The CDR3: CATRGAGEQYF. Here the CDR3 DNA reads TGTGCCACCAGGGGGGCTGGGGAGCAGTACTTC.